The 21 T cell receptor beta chains presented below share a single source sample, sequenced in a study of identical twins. TCRdb ran MiXCR on the 5' RACE reads and lists one entry per CDR3 protein. The sample carries 1.5 million to 2 million distinct CDR3 sequences, around 29% recorded once. Sequencing was done on a sample of cord blood. The source of these receptors is a newborn girl in good health.

The V and J genes are TRBV5-1 and TRBJ2-5; possibly TRBD2 for D (7 bases). The V gene lost 7 bases and the J gene lost 5 bases, with 15 bases spanning the gap. This CDR3 region has 13 residues. Germline CDR1 and CDR2: SGHRS and YFSETQ. The CDR3 DNA is TGCGCCAGCTGGGACGGGGGGCAGGAGACCCAGTACTTC. Protein sequence: CASWDGGQETQYF.

The CDR3 loop reads CASSLNPAKNIQYF. As DNA, the CDR3 is TGTGCCAGCAGTTTAAATCCAGCCAAAAACATTCAGTACTTC. The genes are TRBV28 and TRBJ2-4; no firm D call. The CDR3 length is 14 residues. Germline loops: CDR1 MDHEN, CDR2 SYDVKM. The ends were cut back, 2 bases at V and 0 bases at J, with 5 bases in the middle.

The gene calls are TRBV10-3 and TRBJ1-1, with unresolved D. This CDR3 has 13 residues. Germline V gene sequence: CDR1 ENHRY, CDR2 SYGVKD. Trimming shortened V by 3 bases and J by 0 bases, and 5 bases separated the two germline ends. In DNA form, the CDR3 reads TGTGCCATCAGTGACCCGCTGAACACTGAAGCTTTCTTT. Amino acids: CAISDPLNTEAFF.

A few counts support this clonotype. The V call is TRBV5-1, the J call TRBJ2-6; either TRBD1 or TRBD2 may supply D (5 bases each). This CDR3 is 15 amino acids long. Germline CDR1 reads SGHRS; CDR2 reads YFSETQ. The V end lost 6 bases, the J end lost 0 bases, and 10 bases lay between the germline ends. The CDR3, as DNA: TGCGCCAGCAATTTGGGGGACTCTGGGGCCAACGTCCTGACTTTC. As protein: CASNLGDSGANVLTF.

The chain has TRBV20-1 and TRBJ2-1; 7 positions match TRBD1. CDR1 is DFQATT and CDR2 is SNEGSKA in the germline V gene (reference sequence). J gave up 3 bases and V 3 bases, and 5 bases lay outside the gene matches. This CDR3 is built from 14 residues. The CDR3 region has the DNA TGCAGTGCTAGGGGACAGTGGGACTACAATGAGCAGTTCTTC. This codes for CSARGQWDYNEQFF.

This chain uses TRBV4-2 with TRBJ2-3; D is perhaps TRBD1 or TRBD2 (7 bases each). Germline V gene sequence: CDR1 LGHNA, CDR2 YNFKEQ. The CDR3 runs 16 residues. The V end was cut by 0 bases, the J end by 5 bases, with 15 bases between. As DNA, the CDR3 is TGTGCCAGCAGCCAAGATGGGAGGGGGCAATTAGATACGCAGTATTTT. Amino acids: CASSQDGRGQLDTQYF.

The V and J genes are TRBV10-3 and TRBJ1-3, with D possibly matching TRBD1 (5 bases). Germline loops: CDR1 ENHRY, CDR2 SYGVKD. V was trimmed by 6 bases and J by 3 bases, leaving 15 bases between them. This CDR3 spans 15 amino acids. This CDR3 reads CAIRDLSRDGNTIYF. The CDR3 coding sequence is TGTGCCATCAGGGACCTCAGCAGGGATGGAAACACCATATATTTT.

V is TRBV5-6 and J is TRBJ2-3; no firm D call. Germline CDR1 is SGHDT and CDR2 is YYEEEE. There are 15 residues in the CDR3. Trimming pared 4 bases from V and 1 base from J, leaving 13 bases between. The DNA of the CDR3 is TGTGCCAGCAGCCCCCGAAGAGCGCGCACAGATACGCAGTATTTT. Protein sequence: CASSPRRARTDTQYF.

At least ten counts were recorded for this clonotype. This chain connects TRBV6-1 to TRBJ1-2; no definite D call. Germline CDR1 is MNHNS and CDR2 is SASEGT. This CDR3 is 13 amino acids long. V was cut by 0 bases and J by 3 bases, with 5 bases left in between. The CDR3 reads CASSEARDYGYTF. The CDR3, as DNA: TGTGCCAGCAGTGAAGCGAGAGACTATGGCTACACCTTC.

A few counts support this clonotype. The chain has TRBV7-9 and TRBJ2-7; D unresolved. Trimming took 1 base from V and 5 from J, leaving 15 bases between them. The CDR3 spans 15 residues. CDR1 is SEHNR and CDR2 is FQNEAQ in the germline V gene (reference sequence). This CDR3 is CASSLVATPANEQYF. CDR3 coding DNA: TGTGCCAGCAGCTTAGTGGCGACACCAGCTAACGAGCAGTACTTC.

This clonotype was detected a few times. The chain uses TRBV6-1 and TRBJ1-2, with 9 bases that match TRBD1. Germline V gene sequence: CDR1 MNHNS, CDR2 SASEGT. This CDR3 is built from 14 residues. V was pared by 3 bases and J by 4 bases, with 3 bases of the junction left unmatched. The CDR3 reads CASSEWTGVYGYTF. DNA of the CDR3: TGTGCCAGCAGTGAGTGGACAGGGGTCTATGGCTACACCTTC.

The chain recombines TRBV11-2 with TRBJ2-1, with 9 bases matching TRBD1. The CDR3 length is 16 residues. Germline V gene lookup returns CDR1 SGHAT and CDR2 FQNNGV. V shed 5 bases and J 6 bases; nucleotides not matched to a gene: 11. The CDR3 here is CASSLGYYRGPNEQFF. Here the CDR3 DNA reads TGTGCCAGCAGCCTAGGGTACTACAGGGGGCCCAATGAGCAGTTCTTC.

The chain couples TRBV7-9 to TRBJ2-1; TRBD2 aligns across 11 bases. Germline lookup yields CDR1 SEHNR and CDR2 FQNEAQ (reference sequence). CDR3 length: 16 residues. The V segment lost 3 bases and the J segment 8 bases; nucleotides outside the gene matches: 9. CDR3: CASSFFPSGRLDEQFF. CDR3 in DNA: TGTGCCAGCAGCTTTTTCCCTAGCGGGAGGTTGGATGAGCAGTTCTTC.

The chain uses TRBV6-5 and TRBJ1-1; 9 bases are a match to TRBD1. Germline V CDR1 and CDR2: MNHEY, SVGAGI. V trimming: 2 bases; J trimming: 8 bases; junction bases outside the gene matches: 0. This CDR3 is 12 amino acids long. CDR3 amino acids: CASSYGQGEAFF. CDR3 DNA: TGTGCCAGCAGTTACGGACAGGGGGAAGCTTTCTTT.

The chain has TRBV5-6 and TRBJ2-4, with D unresolved. The last part of the DNA fits TRBJ2-7 better; the J call may be wrong. CDR3 length: 12 residues. The V gene's germline CDR1 is SGHDT and CDR2 YYEEEE. The CDR3 nucleotides read TGTGCCAGCAGCTTATTCGCCAACGAGCAGTACTTC. Amino acid sequence: CASSLFANEQYF.

In this sample, this clonotype turned up a few times. V usage is TRBV27 and J usage is TRBJ1-4; no clear D gene. Germline V CDR1 and CDR2: MNHEY, SMNVEV (reference sequence). The CDR3 sequence is 14 residues long. Deletions cut 5 bases from V and 4 bases from J, with 11 bases between. The DNA of the CDR3 is TGTGCCAGCAGTCCTTCCAGCCTTAATGAAAAACTGTTTTTT. Protein product: CASSPSSLNEKLFF. The full variable domain, its missing parts supplied by reference TRBV27 and TRBJ1-4, is EAQVTQNPRYLITVTGKKLTVTCSQNMNHEYMSWYRQDPGLGLRQIYYSMNVEVTDKGDVPEGYKVSRKEKRNFPLILESPSPNQTSLYFCASSPSSLNEKLFFGSGTQLSVL.

This clonotype has only a few counts. The rearrangement uses TRBV27 and TRBJ1-2; D is uncertain. The CDR3 sequence is 15 residues long. CDR1 and CDR2 from the germline V gene are MNHEY and SMNVEV (reference sequence). Trimming removed 2 bases from V and 0 bases from J, with 10 bases in between. DNA of the CDR3: TGTGCCAGCAGTTTAAAGAAGTTCACTAACTATGGCTACACCTTC. The encoded protein is CASSLKKFTNYGYTF.

V gene TRBV20-1 combines with J gene TRBJ1-2; tentative D call: TRBD1 (5 bases). This CDR3 is built from 13 residues. Trimming shortened V by 0 bases and J by 6 bases, and 11 bases separated the two germline ends. Germline V gene sequence: CDR1 DFQATT, CDR2 SNEGSKA (reference sequence). This chain's CDR3 is CSARDPRRDGYTF. The CDR3 region has the DNA TGCAGTGCTAGAGATCCCCGCAGGGATGGCTACACCTTC.

This clonotype was detected a few times. The chain uses TRBV6-1 and TRBJ2-7, with D maybe TRBD1 (5 bases). Trimming shortened V by 2 bases and J by 2 bases, and 10 bases separated the two germline ends. The germline gives CDR1 MNHNS, CDR2 SASEGT. The CDR3 extends over 14 amino acids. CDR3 sequence: CASSEHPRAYEQYF. CDR3 DNA sequence: TGTGCCAGCAGTGAACATCCCAGGGCCTACGAGCAGTACTTC.

J is TRBJ2-5 and V is TRBV20-1, with TRBD2 matching over 13 bases. With 1 base clipped from V and 2 bases from J, the junction kept 4 bases outside the gene matches. This CDR3 is 16 amino acids long. Per germline, CDR1 DFQATT and CDR2 SNEGSKA (reference sequence). This CDR3 reads CSARGWTSGGQETQYF. The CDR3 nucleotides read TGCAGTGCTAGAGGTTGGACTAGCGGGGGACAAGAGACCCAGTACTTC.

This clonotype has just a few counts. The V and J genes are TRBV20-1 and TRBJ2-7; 9 nucleotides align to TRBD1. Germline V CDR1 and CDR2: DFQATT, SNEGSKA (reference sequence). Germline trimming cut 4 bases from V and 5 bases from J; bases unmatched to any gene: 15. The CDR3 totals 16 residues. For the CDR3, the DNA is TGCAGTGCTACCGGCCTTCAGGGACAGGGTATCCACGAGCAGTACTTC. It is translated as CSATGLQGQGIHEQYF.